One TCR beta chain is described in this entry. Germline CDR1 reads KGHSH; CDR2 reads LQKENI. Germline trimming cut 4 bases from V and 3 bases from J; bases unmatched to any gene: 5. CDR3 size: 15 residues. This sample stems from a study of blood T cell repertoires in COVID-19. Produced via immunoSEQ multiplex PCR; TCRdb's table is partial and in-frame only. The sample includes roughly 180,000 clones, 86% of them seen just once. The sequenced sample was peripheral blood. This receptor was obtained from a woman aged 25 to 39 with active or convalescent COVID-19. J is TRBJ2-1 and V is TRBV18; TRBD2 matches 8 bases. The CDR3 coding sequence is TGTGCCAGCTCACGTACGGGGGGGCTCTACAATGAGCAGTTCTTC. Protein: CASSRTGGLYNEQFF. The full variable domain, completed using reference TRBV18 and TRBJ2-1, is NAGVMQNPRHLVRRRGQEARLRCSPMKGHSHVYWYRQLPEEGLKFMVYLQKENIIDESGMPKERFSAEFPKEGPSILRIQQVVRGDSAAYFCASSRTGGLYNEQFFGPGTRLTVL.